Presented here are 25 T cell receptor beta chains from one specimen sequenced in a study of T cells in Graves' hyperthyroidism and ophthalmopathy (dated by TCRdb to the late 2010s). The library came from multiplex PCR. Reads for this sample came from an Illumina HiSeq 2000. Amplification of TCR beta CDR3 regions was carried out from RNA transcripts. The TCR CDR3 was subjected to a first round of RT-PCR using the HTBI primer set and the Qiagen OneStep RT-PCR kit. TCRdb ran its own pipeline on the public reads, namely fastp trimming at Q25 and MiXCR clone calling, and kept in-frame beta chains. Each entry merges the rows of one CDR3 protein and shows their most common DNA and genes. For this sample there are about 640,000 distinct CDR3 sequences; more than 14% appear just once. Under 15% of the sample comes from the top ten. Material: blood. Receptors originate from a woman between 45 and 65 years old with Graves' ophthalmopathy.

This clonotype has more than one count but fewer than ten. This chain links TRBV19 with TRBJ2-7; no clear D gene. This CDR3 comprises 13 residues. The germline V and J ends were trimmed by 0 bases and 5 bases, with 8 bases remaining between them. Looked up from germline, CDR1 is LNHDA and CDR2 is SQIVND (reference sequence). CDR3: CASSIDRKNEQYF. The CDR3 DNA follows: TGTGCCAGTAGTATAGACAGGAAGAACGAGCAGTACTTC.

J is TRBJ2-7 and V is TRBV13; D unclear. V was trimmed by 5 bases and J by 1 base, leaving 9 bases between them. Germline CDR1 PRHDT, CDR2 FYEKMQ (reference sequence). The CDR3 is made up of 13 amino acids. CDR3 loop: CASSGVRSYEQYF. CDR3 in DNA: TGTGCCAGCAGCGGGGTCAGGTCCTACGAGCAGTACTTC. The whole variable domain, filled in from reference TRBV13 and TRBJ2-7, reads AAGVIQSPRHLIKEKRETATLKCYPIPRHDTVYWYQQGPGQDPQFLISFYEKMQSDKGSIPDRFSAQQFSDYHSELNMSSLELGDSALYFCASSGVRSYEQYFGPGTRLTVT.

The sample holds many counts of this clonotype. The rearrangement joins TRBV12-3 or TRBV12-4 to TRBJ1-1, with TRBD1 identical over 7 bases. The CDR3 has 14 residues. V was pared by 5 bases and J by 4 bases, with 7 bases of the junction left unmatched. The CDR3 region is CASSLTGIGTEAFF. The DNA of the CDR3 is TGTGCCAGCAGTCTGACAGGGATCGGCACTGAAGCTTTCTTT.

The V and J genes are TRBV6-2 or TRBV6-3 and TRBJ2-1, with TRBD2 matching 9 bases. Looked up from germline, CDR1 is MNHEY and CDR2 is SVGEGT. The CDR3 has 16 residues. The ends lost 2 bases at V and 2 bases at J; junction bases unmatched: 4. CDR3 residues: CASSYGLAPAYNEQFF. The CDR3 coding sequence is TGTGCCAGCAGTTACGGACTAGCGCCAGCCTACAATGAGCAGTTCTTC.

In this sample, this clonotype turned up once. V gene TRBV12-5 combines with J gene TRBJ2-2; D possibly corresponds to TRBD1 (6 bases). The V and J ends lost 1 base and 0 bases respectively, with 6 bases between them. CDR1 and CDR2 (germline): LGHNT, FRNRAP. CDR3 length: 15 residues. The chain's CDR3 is CASGLDRANTGELFF. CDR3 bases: TGTGCTAGTGGTTTGGACAGGGCGAACACCGGGGAGCTGTTTTTT.

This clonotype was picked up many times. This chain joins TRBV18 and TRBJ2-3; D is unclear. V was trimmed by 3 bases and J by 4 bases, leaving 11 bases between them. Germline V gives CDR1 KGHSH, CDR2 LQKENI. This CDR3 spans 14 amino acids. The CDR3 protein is CASSPSSRPDTQYF. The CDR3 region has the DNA TGTGCCAGCTCACCTTCGTCTAGGCCAGATACGCAGTATTTT.

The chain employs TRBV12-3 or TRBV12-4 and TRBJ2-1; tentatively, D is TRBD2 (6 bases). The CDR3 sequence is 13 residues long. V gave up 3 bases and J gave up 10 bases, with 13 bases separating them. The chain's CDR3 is CASSFPGREEQFF. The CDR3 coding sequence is TGTGCCAGCAGTTTTCCCGGGAGAGAAGAGCAGTTCTTC.

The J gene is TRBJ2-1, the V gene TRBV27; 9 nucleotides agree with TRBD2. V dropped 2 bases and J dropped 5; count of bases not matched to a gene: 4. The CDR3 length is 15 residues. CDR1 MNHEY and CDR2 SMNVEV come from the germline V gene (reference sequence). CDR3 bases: TGTGCCAGCAGTTTAAGACTAGCGGACCACAATGAGCAGTTCTTC. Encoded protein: CASSLRLADHNEQFF.

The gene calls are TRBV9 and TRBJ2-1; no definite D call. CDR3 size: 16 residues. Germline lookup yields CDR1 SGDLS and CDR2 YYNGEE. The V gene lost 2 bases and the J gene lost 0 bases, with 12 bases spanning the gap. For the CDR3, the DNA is TGTGCCAGCAGCGTGACGGTCTGGAGCTCCTACAATGAGCAGTTCTTC. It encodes CASSVTVWSSYNEQFF.

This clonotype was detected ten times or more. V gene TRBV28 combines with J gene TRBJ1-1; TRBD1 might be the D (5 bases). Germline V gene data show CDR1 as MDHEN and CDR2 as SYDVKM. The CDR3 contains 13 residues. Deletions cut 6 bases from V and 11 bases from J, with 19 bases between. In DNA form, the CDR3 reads TGTGCCAGCAGCCCGACAGCCGAATCTCCGGCTTTCTTT. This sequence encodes CASSPTAESPAFF.

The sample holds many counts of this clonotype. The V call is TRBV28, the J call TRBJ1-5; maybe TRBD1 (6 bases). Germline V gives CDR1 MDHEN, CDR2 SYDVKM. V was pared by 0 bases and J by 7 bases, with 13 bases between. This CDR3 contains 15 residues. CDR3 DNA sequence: TGTGCCAGCAGTTTATGGGGGGGGCATAGACAGCCCCAGCATTTT. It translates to CASSLWGGHRQPQHF. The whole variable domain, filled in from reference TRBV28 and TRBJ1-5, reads DVKVTQSSRYLVKRTGEKVFLECVQDMDHENMFWYRQDPGLGLRLIYFSYDVKMKEKGDIPEGYSVSREKKERFSLILESASTNQTSMYLCASSLWGGHRQPQHFGDGTRLSIL.

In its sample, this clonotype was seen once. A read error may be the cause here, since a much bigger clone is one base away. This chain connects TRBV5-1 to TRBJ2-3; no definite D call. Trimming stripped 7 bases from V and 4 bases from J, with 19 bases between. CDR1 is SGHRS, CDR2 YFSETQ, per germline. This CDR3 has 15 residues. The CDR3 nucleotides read TGCGCCAGCGGATTGCCACAGTCTGCCGCAGATACGCAGTATTTT. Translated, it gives CASGLPQSAADTQYF.

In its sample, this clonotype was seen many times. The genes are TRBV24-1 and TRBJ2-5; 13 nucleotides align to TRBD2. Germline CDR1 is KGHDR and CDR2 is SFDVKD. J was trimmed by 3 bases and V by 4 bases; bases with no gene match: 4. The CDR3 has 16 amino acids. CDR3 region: CATSDAGTSGKETQYF. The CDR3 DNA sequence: TGTGCCACCAGTGACGCCGGGACTAGCGGGAAAGAGACCCAGTACTTC.

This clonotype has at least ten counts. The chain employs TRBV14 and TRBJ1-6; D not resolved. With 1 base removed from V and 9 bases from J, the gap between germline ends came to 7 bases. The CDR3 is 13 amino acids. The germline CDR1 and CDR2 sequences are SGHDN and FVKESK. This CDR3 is CASSQGRGSPLHF. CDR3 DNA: TGTGCCAGCAGCCAAGGTCGAGGTTCACCCCTCCACTTT.

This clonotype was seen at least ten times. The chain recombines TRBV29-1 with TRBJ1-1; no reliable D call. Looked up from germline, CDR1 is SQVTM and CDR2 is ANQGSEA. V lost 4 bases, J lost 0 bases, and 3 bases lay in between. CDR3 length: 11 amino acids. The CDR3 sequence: CSVALNTEAFF. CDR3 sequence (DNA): TGCAGCGTTGCTCTGAACACTGAAGCTTTCTTT.

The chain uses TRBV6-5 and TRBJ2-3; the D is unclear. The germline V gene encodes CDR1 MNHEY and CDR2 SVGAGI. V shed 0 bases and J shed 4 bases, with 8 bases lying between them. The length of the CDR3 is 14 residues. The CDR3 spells CASSYSANPDTQYF. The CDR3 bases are TGTGCCAGCAGTTACTCGGCCAACCCAGATACGCAGTATTTT.

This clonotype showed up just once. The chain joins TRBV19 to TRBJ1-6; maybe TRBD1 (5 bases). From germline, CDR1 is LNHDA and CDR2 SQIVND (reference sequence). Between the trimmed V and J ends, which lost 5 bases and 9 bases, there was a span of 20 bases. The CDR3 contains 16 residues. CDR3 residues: CASSQKGTGMASPLHF. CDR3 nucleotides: TGTGCCAGTAGTCAAAAAGGGACGGGTATGGCTTCACCCCTCCACTTT.

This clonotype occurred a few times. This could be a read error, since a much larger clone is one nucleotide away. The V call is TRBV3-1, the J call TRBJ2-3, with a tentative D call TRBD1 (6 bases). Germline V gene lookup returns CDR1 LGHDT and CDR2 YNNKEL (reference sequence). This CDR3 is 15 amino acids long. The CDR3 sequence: CAGSQLGARTDTQYF. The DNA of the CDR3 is TGTGCCGGCAGCCAATTGGGGGCCCGCACAGATACGCAGTATTTT.

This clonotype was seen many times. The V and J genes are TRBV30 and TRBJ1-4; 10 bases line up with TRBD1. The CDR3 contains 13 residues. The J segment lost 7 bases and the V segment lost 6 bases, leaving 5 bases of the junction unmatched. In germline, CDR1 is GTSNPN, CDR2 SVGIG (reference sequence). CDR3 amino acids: CACHRDRGEKLFF. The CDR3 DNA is TGTGCCTGCCACCGGGACAGGGGTGAAAAACTGTTTTTT.

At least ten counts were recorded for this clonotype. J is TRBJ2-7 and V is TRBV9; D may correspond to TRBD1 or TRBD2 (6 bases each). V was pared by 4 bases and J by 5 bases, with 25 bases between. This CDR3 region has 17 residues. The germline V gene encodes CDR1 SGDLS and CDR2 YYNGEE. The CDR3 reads CASSPDGGLGSFNEQYF. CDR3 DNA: TGTGCCAGCAGCCCAGATGGGGGGCTAGGGAGTTTCAACGAGCAGTACTTC.

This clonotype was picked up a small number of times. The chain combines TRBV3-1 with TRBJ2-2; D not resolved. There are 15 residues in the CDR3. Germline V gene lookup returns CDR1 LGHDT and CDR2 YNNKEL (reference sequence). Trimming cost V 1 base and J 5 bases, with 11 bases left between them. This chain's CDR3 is CASSQVMSGTGELFF. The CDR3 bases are TGTGCCAGCAGCCAAGTAATGTCCGGAACCGGGGAGCTGTTTTTT.

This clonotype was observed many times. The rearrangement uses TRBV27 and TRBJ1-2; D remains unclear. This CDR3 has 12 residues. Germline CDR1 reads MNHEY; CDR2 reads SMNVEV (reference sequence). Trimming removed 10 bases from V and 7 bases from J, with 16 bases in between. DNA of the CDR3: TGTGCCACTCAGAGTGCGGTATTTGGCTACACCTTC. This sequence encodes CATQSAVFGYTF.

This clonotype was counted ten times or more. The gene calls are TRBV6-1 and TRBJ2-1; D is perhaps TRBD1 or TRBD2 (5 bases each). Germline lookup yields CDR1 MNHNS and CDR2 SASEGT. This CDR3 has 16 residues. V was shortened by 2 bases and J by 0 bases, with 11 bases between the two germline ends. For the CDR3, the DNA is TGTGCCAGCAGTGAAATGTGGGGGAGCTCCTACAATGAGCAGTTCTTC. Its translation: CASSEMWGSSYNEQFF.

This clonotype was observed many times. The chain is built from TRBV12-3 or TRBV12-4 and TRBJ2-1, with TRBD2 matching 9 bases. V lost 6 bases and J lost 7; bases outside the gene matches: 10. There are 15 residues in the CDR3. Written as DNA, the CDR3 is TGTGCCAGCAGCCCCAGCGGGAGGAGGGGTAATGAGCAGTTCTTC. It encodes CASSPSGRRGNEQFF.

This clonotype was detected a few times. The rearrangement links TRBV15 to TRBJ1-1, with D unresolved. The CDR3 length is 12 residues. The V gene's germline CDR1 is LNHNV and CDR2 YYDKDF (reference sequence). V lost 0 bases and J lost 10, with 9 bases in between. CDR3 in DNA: TGTGCCACCAGCAGAGATAATATGGTAGCTTTCTTT. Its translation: CATSRDNMVAFF.